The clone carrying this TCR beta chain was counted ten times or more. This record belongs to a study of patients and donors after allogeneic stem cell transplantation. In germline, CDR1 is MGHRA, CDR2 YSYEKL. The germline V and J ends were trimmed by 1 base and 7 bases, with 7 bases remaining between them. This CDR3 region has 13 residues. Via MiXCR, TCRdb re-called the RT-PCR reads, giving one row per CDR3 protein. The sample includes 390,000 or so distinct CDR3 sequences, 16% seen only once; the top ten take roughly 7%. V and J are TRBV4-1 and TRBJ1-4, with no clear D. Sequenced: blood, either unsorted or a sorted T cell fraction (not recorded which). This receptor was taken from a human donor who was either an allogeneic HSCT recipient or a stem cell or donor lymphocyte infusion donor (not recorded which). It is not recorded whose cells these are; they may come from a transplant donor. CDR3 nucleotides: TGCGCCAGCAGCCAAGTGCTTTCTGAAAAACTGTTTTTT. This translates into CASSQVLSEKLFF.